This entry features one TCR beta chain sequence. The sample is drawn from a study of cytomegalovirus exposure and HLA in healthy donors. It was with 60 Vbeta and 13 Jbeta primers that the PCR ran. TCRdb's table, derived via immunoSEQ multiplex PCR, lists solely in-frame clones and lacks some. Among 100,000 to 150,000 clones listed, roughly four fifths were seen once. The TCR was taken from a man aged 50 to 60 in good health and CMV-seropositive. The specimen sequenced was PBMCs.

The CDR3 DNA reads as TGTGCCAGCAGCCTCGGACTAGCCGAGAACACCGGGGAGCTGTTTTTT. Protein product: CASSLGLAENTGELFF. The rearrangement uses TRBV4-2 and TRBJ2-2; 8 positions match TRBD2. The CDR3 contains 16 residues. After removal of 4 bases from V and 1 base from J, the junction contained 5 bases not matched to a gene. Germline V CDR1 and CDR2: LGHNA, YNFKEQ.